This entry describes one T cell receptor beta chain. Its specificity is not known. This sample is drawn from a study of cytomegalovirus exposure and HLA in healthy donors. 13 Jbeta primers and 60 Vbeta primers were used for the PCR. Generated by immunoSEQ multiplex PCR, the TCRdb table keeps only in-frame clones and is missing some. Found here are tens of thousands of clones, around 80% of them singletons; the top ten hold 2.9%. Study results and caveats: Trimming of TCR beta V- and J-genes showed a link, identified in a later analysis, to a missense DCLRE1C variant. Researchers reported from a later analysis that most CMV-associated TCR beta chains appeared HLA-restricted. A classifier reportedly called cytomegalovirus status with high sensitivity and specificity.

Input material: PBMCs. The receptor comes from a man aged 50-60 years in good health and CMV-seronegative.

CDR3 DNA sequence: TGTGCTGCGAAAACTCAGCCCCAGCATTTT. It codes for CAAKTQPQHF. This chain connects TRBV5-4 to TRBJ1-5; D not certain. This CDR3 contains 10 residues. From germline, CDR1 is SGHNT and CDR2 YYREEE (reference sequence).